This TCR beta chain was profiled in a study of T cells in localized non-small cell lung cancer. Assay: immunoSEQ multiplex PCR; the TCRdb copy retains only in-frame clones and omits some. The sample includes over 70,000 clones, 86% of them seen just once. On this clone itself: No antigen is known for it.

Study results and limitations: Heterogeneity remains possible, as sequencing covered one tumor region only. Out of the top 100 tumor clones, a median roughly 58 were seen in adjacent lung. Adjacent uninvolved lung tissue had the highest T cell clonality, exceeding tumor.

The sample here was peripheral blood, taken before any cancer treatment. This sequence originates from an older male donor with stage III squamous cell lung carcinoma.

In DNA form, the CDR3 reads TGTGCCAGCAGTCCCGGGACAGGGGGAACGACTAATGAAAAACTGTTTTTT. Protein sequence: CASSPGTGGTTNEKLFF. The chain joins TRBV7-2 to TRBJ1-4; 11 bases line up with TRBD1. The V segment lost 6 bases and the J segment 2 bases; nucleotides outside the gene matches: 8. Per germline, CDR1 SGHTA and CDR2 FQGNSA. The CDR3 sequence is 17 residues long.